This TCR beta chain stems from a study of early T cells in non-severe SARS-CoV-2 infection. For the study at large: It was bulk RNA from unsorted whole blood that was sequenced, and the chains were unpaired.

The library protocol tagged individual cDNA molecules with unique molecular identifiers. TCRdb recomputed calls from the 5' RACE reads with MiXCR, one row per CDR3 protein. The sample has roughly 34,000 distinct CDR3 sequences; 6% to 8% are singletons. There are many counts of this clonotype. The TCR originated in an adult who was a healthcare worker with PCR-confirmed SARS-CoV-2 infection or an uninfected control (not recorded which). The specimen was whole blood, collected at baseline.

The CDR3 here is CASSPLDRANTEAFF. The CDR3 DNA sequence: TGTGCCAGCAGTCCCCTAGACAGGGCAAACACTGAAGCTTTCTTT. V and J are TRBV27 and TRBJ1-1; 7 bases are a match to TRBD1. CDR1 is MNHEY, CDR2 SMNVEV, per germline (reference sequence). The junction had 8 bases not matched to a gene; V was cut back by 5 bases and J by 2 bases. The CDR3 runs 15 residues.